This entry concerns a single T cell receptor beta chain. The antigen remains undetermined. Germline V gene sequence: CDR1 MDHEN, CDR2 SYDVKM. This CDR3 has 16 amino acids. Germline trimming cut 8 bases from V and 7 bases from J; bases unmatched to any gene: 16. CD45RO-negative, CCR7-selected cells formed the naive CD8 fraction, which excluded terminally differentiated effector memory CD45RA+ cells. The entry originates in a study of shared clonotypes between healthy human individuals. About the research overall: Three plates were used per donor for CD4 naive, three for CD4 memory, two for CD8 naive and one for CD8 memory.

Several immunoSEQ plates held equal portions of the genomic DNA taken from each subset. Replicate PCRs from sorted subsets contained roughly 190 ng DNA, which is 30,000 to 35,000 T cell genomes. Generated by immunoSEQ multiplex PCR, the TCRdb table keeps only in-frame clones and is missing some. This sample has 650,000 to 800,000 clones, with about 92% found just once. Study-level points and caveats: Researchers found naive subsets generally carried larger estimated richness than memory subsets.

Sequenced sample: naive CD8+ T cells sorted from blood. The clonotype originates from a young man in good health. V and J are TRBV28 and TRBJ2-1; TRBD2 matches at 8 bases. CDR3 DNA: TGTGCCAGCTCCTCTTTGGGGTCTACTAGCGGAAATGAGCAGTTCTTC. Amino acids: CASSSLGSTSGNEQFF.